The rows below give T cell receptor beta chains drawn from one sample of a study of patients and donors after allogeneic stem cell transplantation. TCRdb recomputed calls from the RT-PCR reads with MiXCR, one row per CDR3 protein. The table records about 16,000 distinct CDR3 sequences, 27% of them present only once. Sequenced input: blood, either unsorted or a sorted T cell fraction (not recorded which). The receptor source for this set is a human donor who was either an allogeneic HSCT recipient or a stem cell or donor lymphocyte infusion donor (not recorded which). It is not recorded whose cells these are; they may come from a transplant donor. Each CDR3 is given with its conserved first and last residue. Fields, in order: clone size, D gene, V gene, J gene, CDR3 DNA, CDR3 protein. A D gene is named only where the DNA matches it firmly. For some rows the clone size is stated as once, few or many, or as a class when expanded; others skip it.

few	TRBD2	TRBV7-2	TRBJ2-1	TGTGCCAGCAGCCACGTCAGGGCGGGTCTAGCGGGAAACAATGAGCAGTTCTTC	CASSHVRAGLAGNNEQFF
large	-	TRBV20-1	TRBJ1-6	TGCAGTGCTAAGGTCCAGGAGACCTCACCCCTCCACTTT	CSAKVQETSPLHF
few	-	TRBV12-3/TRBV12-4	TRBJ1-2	TGTGCCAGCAGGGCTGAGGGCTACACCTTC	CASRAEGYTF
many	-	TRBV9	TRBJ1-1	TGTGCCAGCAGCCCAGGGACGGGGAACACTGAAGCTTTCTTT	CASSPGTGNTEAFF
-	TRBD1	TRBV27	TRBJ1-3	TGTGCCAGCGCCGTCCAGGGGGTGTCTGGAAACACCATATATTTT	CASAVQGVSGNTIYF
-	-	TRBV9	TRBJ1-1	TGTGCCAGCAGCAGGGGGAGCACTGAAGCTTTCTTT	CASSRGSTEAFF
few	TRBD1	TRBV12-3/TRBV12-4	TRBJ1-2	TGTGCCAGCACCCCGGACAGGGGGAGGAGAAACTATGGCTACACCTTC	CASTPDRGRRNYGYTF
-	-	TRBV12-3/TRBV12-4	TRBJ1-2	TGTGCCAGCAGCCACCCCGAGCACTATGGCTACACCTTC	CASSHPEHYGYTF
-	TRBD1	TRBV20-1	TRBJ1-2	TGCAGTGCTCGGACAGGAAACCACTATGGCTACACCTTC	CSARTGNHYGYTF
few	TRBD1	TRBV5-5	TRBJ1-2	TGTGCCAGCAGCTACAGGGGTCTCAGGAGAGATGGCTACACCTTC	CASSYRGLRRDGYTF
few	-	TRBV7-9	TRBJ2-5	TGTGCCAGCAGCGTTCAGGGGAAGGAGACCCAGTACTTC	CASSVQGKETQYF
-	-	TRBV7-8	TRBJ1-5	TGTGCCAGCAGCTTCGGCAGGTTGTCCCGCAATCAGCCCCAGCATTTT	CASSFGRLSRNQPQHF
few	-	TRBV12-3/TRBV12-4	TRBJ2-3	TGTGCCAGCAGTTTAGGGGGCACGGTGGCAGATACGCAGTATTTT	CASSLGGTVADTQYF
few	TRBD1	TRBV4-2	TRBJ1-5	TGTGCCAGCAGCACTGGTCAGGGGGGATTCAATCAGCCCCAGCATTTT	CASSTGQGGFNQPQHF
few	-	TRBV27	TRBJ2-3	TGTGCCAGCAGTTTCCAGGGGAGGCAGACAGATACGCAGTATTTT	CASSFQGRQTDTQYF
few	TRBD1	TRBV28	TRBJ1-1	TGTGCCAGCAAATACAGGGGGATGAACACTGAAGCTTTCTTT	CASKYRGMNTEAFF
few	TRBD1	TRBV27	TRBJ2-1	TGTGCCAGTACAGGGGACTACAATGAGCAGTTCTTC	CASTGDYNEQFF
-	-	TRBV21-1	TRBJ1-3	TGTGCCAGCAGCAAAAAGGGTGGCAGGGGCCCTGGAAACACCATATATTTT	CASSKKGGRGPGNTIYF
-	TRBD1	TRBV20-1	TRBJ1-2	TGCAGTGCTAGGGGGCGGGACAGGGCCTCCGGGAACTATGGCTACACCTTC	CSARGRDRASGNYGYTF
few	-	TRBV20-1	TRBJ1-2	TGCAGTGCCAGCTATCTGGGAGGCTATGGCTACACCTTC	CSASYLGGYGYTF
many	-	TRBV5-1	TRBJ1-6	TGCGCCAGCAGCTTGGACGGACTCTCGTTACCCCTCCACTTT	CASSLDGLSLPLHF
medium-sized	-	TRBV20-1	TRBJ1-5	TGCAGTGCCCGGTTAGGCAATCAGCCCCAGCATTTT	CSARLGNQPQHF
few	-	TRBV28	TRBJ1-6	TGTGCCAGCAGTTTATATCCCCCCAGGGGAGGGAATTCACCCCTCCACTTT	CASSLYPPRGGNSPLHF
few	TRBD1	TRBV28	TRBJ1-5	TGTGCCAGCCCCCAGGGGGCGGCGGGTCAGCCCCAGCATTTT	CASPQGAAGQPQHF
-	-	TRBV4-1	TRBJ1-2	TGCGCCAGCAGCCAAGGACAAGCTAACTATGGCTACACCTTC	CASSQGQANYGYTF
-	-	TRBV7-9	TRBJ1-1	TGTGCCAGCAGCGAGCGAGGAGGGGGCACTGAAGCTTTCTTT	CASSERGGGTEAFF
few	-	TRBV12-3/TRBV12-4	TRBJ1-5	TGTGCCAGCAGCGTGAGGCTGAAACAGCCCCAGCATTTT	CASSVRLKQPQHF
-	-	TRBV24-1	TRBJ2-2	TGTGCCACCAGTGACTGGGGAGCCGGGGAGCTGTTTTTT	CATSDWGAGELFF
few	-	TRBV5-1	TRBJ2-7	TGCGCCAGCAGCGACTCCTACGAGCAGTACTTC	CASSDSYEQYF
many	TRBD1	TRBV4-1	TRBJ1-3	TGCGCCAGCAGCCAACTTGGGACAGCCACTCTTGGAAACACCATATATTTT	CASSQLGTATLGNTIYF
-	-	TRBV6-6	TRBJ1-3	TGTGCCAGCAGTTACTCGCCGATGTGGGCTGGAAACACCATATATTTT	CASSYSPMWAGNTIYF
few	-	TRBV18	TRBJ1-1	TGTGCCAGCTCACCTAACAGGGTGTCTGAAGCTTTCTTT	CASSPNRVSEAFF
-	TRBD2	TRBV20-1	TRBJ2-7	TGCAGTGCTAGGCCCACTAGCGGGGGGAGCTCCTACGAGCAGTACTTC	CSARPTSGGSSYEQYF
few	-	TRBV4-1	TRBJ1-2	TGCGCCAGCGGGGAATGGGGCGAACAGGGTCCCTATGGCTACACCTTC	CASGEWGEQGPYGYTF
once	-	TRBV7-9	TRBJ1-2	TGTGCCAGCAGCTCCCTTCGGGCGAATGGCTACACCTTC	CASSSLRANGYTF
-	-	TRBV24-1	TRBJ1-5	TGTGCCACCAGTGATTCGGGGGATTTCGGCAATCAGCCCCAGCATTTT	CATSDSGDFGNQPQHF
-	-	TRBV4-3	TRBJ1-2	TGCGCCAGCAGCCAGGTCAGGGAATCCTATGGCTACACCTTC	CASSQVRESYGYTF
-	-	TRBV6-6	TRBJ2-7	TGTGCCAGCAGGGTTATGCCGTCCTACGAGCAGTACTTC	CASRVMPSYEQYF
-	-	TRBV5-1	TRBJ2-7	TGCGCCAGCAGCTTGGGACAGGCCGAGCAGTACTTC	CASSLGQAEQYF
few	-	TRBV27	TRBJ1-6	TGTGCCAGCAGTTTATCGTGGGGGAATCACTATTCACCCCTCCACTTT	CASSLSWGNHYSPLHF
many	TRBD1	TRBV29-1	TRBJ1-2	TGCAGCGTGGAAACAGGGGTGTATGGCTACACCTTC	CSVETGVYGYTF
-	-	TRBV7-8	TRBJ1-2	TGTGCCAGCAGCTATTCTCGGCACGATGGCTACACCTTC	CASSYSRHDGYTF
-	-	TRBV10-3	TRBJ2-7	TGTGCCATCAGTGGGGCTAAGAACGAGCAGTACTTC	CAISGAKNEQYF
-	TRBD1	TRBV6-1	TRBJ1-2	TGTGCCAGCAGTTCCGGTGGGACAGACTATGGCTACACCTTC	CASSSGGTDYGYTF
-	-	TRBV12-3/TRBV12-4	TRBJ1-1	TGTGCCAGCAGTTCCCGGCGGGTGTCTGAAGCTTTCTTT	CASSSRRVSEAFF